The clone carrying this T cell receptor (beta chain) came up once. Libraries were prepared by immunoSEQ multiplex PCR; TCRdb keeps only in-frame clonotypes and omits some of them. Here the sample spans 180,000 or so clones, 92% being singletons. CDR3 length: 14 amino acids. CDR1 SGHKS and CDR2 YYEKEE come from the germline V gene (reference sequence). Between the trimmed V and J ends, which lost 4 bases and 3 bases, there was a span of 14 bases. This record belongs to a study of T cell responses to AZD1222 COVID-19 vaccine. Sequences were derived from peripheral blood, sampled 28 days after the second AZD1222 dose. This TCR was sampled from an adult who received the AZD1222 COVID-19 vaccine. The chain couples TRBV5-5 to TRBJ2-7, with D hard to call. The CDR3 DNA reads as TGTGCCAGCAGCCCCGTGGCCCTGGGCTACGAGCAGTACTTC. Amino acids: CASSPVALGYEQYF.